These T cell receptor beta chains were read from a single sample in a study of read filtering for tumor transcriptome and immune sequencing. A single record per CDR3 protein comes from TCRdb applying MiXCR to the reads. The sample holds 35,000 to 50,000 distinct CDR3 sequences, approximately 12% seen once. Input material: a population of CD138-negative cells sorted from bone marrow. These receptor sequences come from a donor aged 40 or over with multiple myeloma. CDR3s include the opening cysteine and the closing phenylalanine or tryptophan. The order of the fields is J gene, clone size, V gene, D gene, CDR3 DNA, CDR3 protein. D genes are given only for firm matches. The size entry gives how often the clone was seen (once, few, many) or a class if it is expanded.

TRBJ1-5	many	TRBV28	.	TGTGCCAGCAGGGGGGGGAGAAGAACTGGCAATCAGCCCCAGCATTTT	CASRGGRRTGNQPQHF
TRBJ2-1	many	TRBV5-1	TRBD1	TGCGCCAGCAGCCGGGACAGGCGCTCCTACAATGAGCAGTTCTTC	CASSRDRRSYNEQFF
TRBJ2-3	many	TRBV29-1	.	TGCAGCGTTGAGATGCCAGGCTCAGATACGCAGTATTTT	CSVEMPGSDTQYF
TRBJ1-4	many	TRBV6-6	.	TGTGCCAGCAGTACCGACATGGCAGCAACTAATGAAAAACTGTTTTTT	CASSTDMAATNEKLFF
TRBJ2-3	many	TRBV7-8	.	TGTGCCAGCAGCTTAGTGGTGAATACGCAGTATTTT	CASSLVVNTQYF
TRBJ1-5	many	TRBV20-1	.	TGCAGTGCCCTACCTGAGGGTCAGCCCCAGCATTTT	CSALPEGQPQHF
TRBJ1-5	many	TRBV19	.	TGTGCCAGTAGTACCCAGGACATTTTTCAGCCCCAGCATTTT	CASSTQDIFQPQHF
TRBJ1-5	many	TRBV18	.	TGTGCCAGCTCACCACCCGGGAAAAATCAGCCCCAGCATTTT	CASSPPGKNQPQHF
TRBJ2-5	many	TRBV5-1	.	TGCGCCAGCAGCTCGGGGACCAGTGATGATGTCCAGTACTTC	CASSSGTSDDVQYF
TRBJ2-3	many	TRBV11-2	TRBD1	TGTGCCAGCAGACATGGAAGACAGGGGCGTAGCACAGATACGCAGTATTTT	CASRHGRQGRSTDTQYF
TRBJ2-1	many	TRBV4-1	TRBD2	TGCGCCAGCAGCCACCCCAGGACTAGCGGGGGGGTTGAGCAGTTCTTC	CASSHPRTSGGVEQFF
TRBJ1-2	many	TRBV7-8	.	TGTGCCAGCAGTTCGGACTTAAACTATGGCTACACCTTC	CASSSDLNYGYTF
TRBJ2-7	many	TRBV7-9	.	TGTGCCAGCAGCCTGGAATTCTACGAGCAGTACTTC	CASSLEFYEQYF
TRBJ2-7	few	TRBV15	.	TGTGCCACCAGCAGAGATCCCGGCTACGAGCAGTACTTC	CATSRDPGYEQYF
TRBJ2-6	many	TRBV2	.	TGTGCCAGCGGTCTGGGGGCGGCTGGGGCCAACGTCCTGACTTTC	CASGLGAAGANVLTF
TRBJ2-3	many	TRBV5-1	.	TGCGCCAGCAGCTTGGCCGCTGTTGGGTCGGCAGATACGCAGTATTTT	CASSLAAVGSADTQYF
TRBJ2-3	many	TRBV20-1	TRBD2	TGCAGTGCTAGCCTAGCGGGGGGGCCTAAGCAGTATTTT	CSASLAGGPKQYF
TRBJ1-1	many	TRBV10-3	.	TGTGCCATCAATTCGGGCACTGAAGCTTTCTTT	CAINSGTEAFF
TRBJ2-3	many	TRBV27	.	TGTGCCAGCAGTTTCGGTGGCACAGATACGCAGTATTTT	CASSFGGTDTQYF
TRBJ2-3	many	TRBV10-1	TRBD1	TGCGCCAGCAGTACCGGGACAGGGGGCCCCACAGATACGCAGTATTTT	CASSTGTGGPTDTQYF
TRBJ2-6	many	TRBV5-1	.	TGCGCCAGCAGCTTGGGTTCTCCCTCTGGGGCCAACGTCCTGACTTTC	CASSLGSPSGANVLTF
TRBJ1-1	many	TRBV18	.	TGTGCCAGCTCACCACCGACAGAGGGGGCTTTCTTT	CASSPPTEGAFF
TRBJ2-2	many	TRBV7-3	.	TGTGCCAGCAGCCGCCGACAGAACACCGGGGAGCTGTTTTTT	CASSRRQNTGELFF